This T cell receptor (beta chain) came from a study of blood T cell repertoires in COVID-19. Study background: PBMCs, B-cell-depleted T cells, or T cells provided the cDNA or gDNA that made up the material.

Those who participated ranged in age from roughly 18 to 100 years and resided in about two dozen US areas. J was trimmed by 4 bases and V by 5 bases; bases with no gene match: 9. CDR1 and CDR2 from the germline V gene are MNHEY and SMNVEV (reference sequence). The CDR3 loop spans 15 amino acids. Original handling: How many nucleated cells were present was estimated from reference gene primer amplification. Assay: immunoSEQ multiplex PCR; the TCRdb copy retains only in-frame clones and omits some. V, J and clone size are taken as reported in that table, and D and trimming were inferred from the DNA itself. In the table there are 210,000 or so clones, roughly 85% of which are singletons.

This chain joins TRBV27 and TRBJ1-2; 8 bases agree with TRBD1. The origin of this receptor is a man aged 25-40 years who had recovered from COVID-19. The sequencing input was PBMCs or T cells enriched from blood (not recorded which). The CDR3: CASSPLTDRAYGYTF. CDR3 nucleotide sequence: TGTGCCAGCAGTCCGCTCACGGACAGGGCCTATGGCTACACCTTC.